This TCR beta chain comes out of a study of blood T cell repertoires in COVID-19. Study-wide background: Sources were T cells, B-cell-depleted T cells, or PBMCs; the material itself was cDNA or gDNA.

Germline V gene data show CDR1 as SGDLS and CDR2 as YYNGEE. The CDR3 runs to 17 residues. The ends were cut back, 0 bases at V and 0 bases at J, with 14 bases in the middle. Libraries were prepared by immunoSEQ multiplex PCR; TCRdb keeps only in-frame clonotypes and omits some of them. The sample lists roughly 100,000 clones, 90% seen once, with 5% to 5.5% in the top ten. The sample consisted of peripheral blood. This chain joins TRBV9 and TRBJ2-3, with no clear D. The source of this sequence is a man between 45 and 60 years old with acute or convalescent COVID-19. This CDR3 reads CASSVGPDTTSTDTQYF. For the CDR3, the DNA is TGTGCCAGCAGCGTAGGGCCCGACACCACTAGCACAGATACGCAGTATTTT.